The subject of this entry is one T cell receptor (beta chain). Antigen specificity is unknown. This entry belongs to a study of prognosis after radiotherapy for stage I lung cancer. Study information: Some 14 of the patients were found to have newly diagnosed primary stage I lung tumors, and a few were living with oligometastatic NSCLC after surgical resection of the primary tumor. Distant metastases after radiotherapy occurred in four patients at a median of about seven months; around 15 showed no significant progression. Overall study results and limits: With medians of roughly 10,000 versus 7,000, unique TCR clone counts fell after stereotactic body radiation therapy.

With two-round multiplex PCR, TCR beta CDR3 sequences were amplified from genomic DNA. Round-one PCR had primers specific to each TRBV and TRBJ gene. Via MiXCR, TCRdb re-called the multiplex PCR reads, giving one row per CDR3 protein. The sample contains about 51,000 distinct CDR3 sequences, less than 35% of which appear only once. There are 15 residues in the CDR3. Trimming at V came to 6 bases and at J to 9 bases, leaving 9 bases not matched to a gene. Per germline, CDR1 SNHLY and CDR2 FYNNEI. The source is a donor aged 50 or older with non-small cell lung cancer. The chain links TRBV2 to TRBJ1-6; 9 nucleotides agree with TRBD1. Material: PBMCs, obtained before or after stereotactic body radiation therapy (not recorded which). Written as DNA, the CDR3 is TGTGCCAGCAGAGTGGGACAGGGCTTTACTTCACCCCTCCACTTT. Protein sequence: CASRVGQGFTSPLHF.